One and the same sample provided the 30 T cell receptor beta chains below, sequenced in a study of blood T cells in healthy people across ages (dated by TCRdb to between 2014 and 2016). The library came from 5' RACE. TCRdb shows the sequencer as Illumina HiSeq 2500. A second PCR of roughly 7 to 11 cycles was run with a J-beta primer mix and a sample-barcoded 5' primer. TCRdb applied fastp at Q25 and MiXCR to the public reads, then kept only in-frame beta chains. Duplicate CDR3 protein sequences are folded into a single record with the most common DNA and genes. The sample table records about 1.8 million distinct CDR3 sequences; around half of these occur just once. Over 2% of the sample is held by the ten biggest clonotypes. The sequencing input was blood. The receptor source for this set is a woman between 35 and 50 years old in good health.

CDR3 in amino acids: CASSFKRRSSQETQYF. The CDR3 DNA follows: TGTGCCAGCAGCTTCAAGAGACGCTCCTCTCAAGAGACCCAGTACTTC. The V call is TRBV5-4, the J call TRBJ2-5; no definite D call. From germline, CDR1 is SGHNT and CDR2 YYREEE (reference sequence). This CDR3 spans 16 amino acids. The V and J ends lost 2 bases and 2 bases respectively, with 16 bases between them.

V usage is TRBV7-3 and J usage is TRBJ2-1, with 8 positions matching TRBD1. The CDR3 length is 15 residues. V trimming: 5 bases; J trimming: 13 bases; junction bases outside the gene matches: 16. Germline CDR1 and CDR2: SGHTA and FQGTGA. The CDR3: CASSLAGGPPETQFF. As DNA, the CDR3 is TGTGCCAGCAGCCTCGCAGGGGGCCCCCCAGAGACCCAGTTCTTC. Using reference TRBV7-3 and TRBJ2-1 for the parts outside the CDR3, the full variable domain is GAGVSQTPSNKVTEKGKYVELRCDPISGHTALYWYRQSLGQGPEFLIYFQGTGAADDSGLPNDRFFAVRPEGSVSTLKIQRTERGDSAVYLCASSLAGGPPETQFFGPGTRLTVL.

The gene calls are TRBV3-1 and TRBJ2-5, with D perhaps matching TRBD1 or TRBD2 (5 bases each). The V and J ends lost 8 bases and 5 bases respectively, with 12 bases between them. The CDR3 runs to 12 residues. The germline V gene has CDR1 LGHDT and CDR2 YNNKEL (reference sequence). The CDR3 sequence is CASEGLGETQYF. DNA of the CDR3: TGTGCCAGCGAGGGGCTTGGCGAGACCCAGTACTTC.

This clonotype turned up a few times. The chain carries TRBV24-1 and TRBJ2-1; D is unclear. This CDR3 comprises 12 residues. Germline V gives CDR1 KGHDR, CDR2 SFDVKD. The ends were cut back, 1 base at V and 7 bases at J, with 4 bases in the middle. The CDR3 region has the DNA TGTGCCACCAGTGATTTTAAGAATGAGCAGTTCTTC. Its translation is CATSDFKNEQFF.

The chain links TRBV20-1 to TRBJ1-6; possibly TRBD1 for D (5 bases). Germline V CDR1 and CDR2: DFQATT, SNEGSKA (reference sequence). Trimming stripped 3 bases from V and 6 bases from J, with 12 bases between. The CDR3 consists of 14 residues. This CDR3 reads CSASRDSLNSPLHF. CDR3 coding DNA: TGCAGTGCTAGTCGCGACAGCCTTAATTCACCCCTCCACTTT.

This clonotype was observed a handful of times. V is TRBV10-3 and J is TRBJ2-2, with unresolved D. V lost 0 bases to trimming and J lost 1 base, with 12 bases between them. The CDR3 is 17 amino acids. Germline V gene lookup returns CDR1 ENHRY and CDR2 SYGVKD. The CDR3 DNA reads as TGTGCCATCAGTGAGTCGTCCGGTTTGCTGAACACCGGGGAGCTGTTTTTT. Its translation: CAISESSGLLNTGELFF.

The rearrangement joins TRBV5-6 to TRBJ2-4; D is ambiguous. CDR1 is SGHDT and CDR2 is YYEEEE in the germline V gene. The CDR3 covers 15 residues. V was trimmed by 6 bases and J by 1 base, leaving 14 bases between them. CDR3 region: CASNLVGTAKNIQYF. CDR3 DNA: TGTGCCAGCAACCTTGTGGGTACGGCCAAAAACATTCAGTACTTC.

The gene calls are TRBV6-5 and TRBJ2-5; a weak D match, TRBD1 (6 bases). TRBJ2-7 explains the end of the DNA better; the J call may be wrong. The germline CDR1 and CDR2 sequences are MNHEY and SVGAGI. This CDR3 region has 14 residues. In DNA form, the CDR3 reads TGTGCCAGCAGTGCTAACACAGGGAGCAACGAGCAGTACTTC. It translates to CASSANTGSNEQYF.

This clonotype was seen a few times. The chain has TRBV9 and TRBJ1-2; 7 bases fit TRBD1. Germline CDR1 and CDR2: SGDLS and YYNGEE. This CDR3 spans 15 amino acids. The V gene end was trimmed by 0 bases and the J gene end by 5 bases; junction bases not matched to a gene: 7. CDR3 loop: CASSVVGQNSYGYTF. The DNA of the CDR3 is TGTGCCAGCAGCGTAGTGGGACAGAATTCTTATGGCTACACCTTC.

This sequence joins TRBV7-9 and TRBJ2-5, with D possibly being TRBD1 (6 bases). Germline CDR1 is SEHNR and CDR2 is FQNEAQ (reference sequence). Trimming pared 5 bases from V and 5 bases from J, leaving 18 bases between. The CDR3 is 15 amino acids. Written as DNA, the CDR3 is TGTGCCAGCAGCACCTCACAGGGTTCGTGGGAGACCCAGTACTTC. It yields the protein CASSTSQGSWETQYF. Variable domain in full (rest from reference TRBV7-9 and TRBJ2-5): DTGVSQNPRHKITKRGQNVTFRCDPISEHNRLYWYRQTLGQGPEFLTYFQNEAQLEKSRLLSDRFSAERPKGSFSTLEIQRTEQGDSAMYLCASSTSQGSWETQYFGPGTRLLVL.

A few counts support this clonotype. This sequence joins TRBV5-4 and TRBJ2-7; weak D call: TRBD2 (5 bases). V lost 0 bases, J lost 3 bases, and 10 bases lay in between. CDR1 and CDR2 from the germline V gene are SGHNT and YYREEE (reference sequence). The CDR3 contains 14 residues. CDR3 nucleotide sequence: TGTGCCAGCAGCTTGGCCGGGGAGTTCTACGAGCAGTACTTC. It is translated as CASSLAGEFYEQYF.

This clonotype occurred once. Sequence at one end of the junction differs from germline and may be a read error. The chain joins TRBV7-9 to TRBJ2-1; 8 nucleotides line up with TRBD1. Germline loops: CDR1 SEHNR, CDR2 FQNEAQ (reference sequence). The CDR3 loop spans 14 amino acids. Here the CDR3 DNA reads TGTGCCAGCAGCGGGACAGGAGATTACAAGGAGCAGTTCTTC. It codes for CASSGTGDYKEQFF.

This chain joins TRBV6-1 and TRBJ2-7; D could derive from TRBD1 or TRBD2 (5 bases each). Per germline, CDR1 MNHNS and CDR2 SASEGT. The CDR3 loop spans 13 amino acids. V was trimmed by 3 bases and J by 4 bases, leaving 10 bases between them. The CDR3 region is CASSDWGGYEQYF. CDR3 DNA: TGTGCCAGCAGTGACTGGGGCGGGTACGAGCAGTACTTC.

This clonotype has a handful of counts. The V call is TRBV7-2, the J call TRBJ2-3; D possibly corresponds to TRBD2 (5 bases). CDR1 is SGHTA and CDR2 is FQGNSA in the germline V gene. The CDR3 spans 14 residues. Trimming left V 3 bases short and J 3 bases short, with 10 bases between. The CDR3 DNA follows: TGTGCCAGCAGCTTTAACTTAGCGACAGATACGCAGTATTTT. Its protein product is CASSFNLATDTQYF.

In the case of this clonotype: The junction departs from the called germline gene at one end, perhaps through a read error. This chain joins TRBV29-1 and TRBJ2-3; 7 positions match TRBD1. This CDR3 is built from 13 residues. CDR1 SQVTM and CDR2 ANQGSEA come from the germline V gene. This chain's CDR3 is CSARTGWTVTQYF. The CDR3 DNA is TGCAGCGCGCGGACAGGCTGGACAGTTACGCAGTATTTT.

As to this clonotype: A read error may account for a junction end that differs from germline. The rearrangement joins TRBV13 to TRBJ2-3; D is tentatively TRBD1 or TRBD2 (6 bases each). The germline V gene has CDR1 PRHDT and CDR2 FYEKMQ (reference sequence). This CDR3 contains 16 residues. The chain's CDR3 is CASSQPGGLWTDTRYF. In nucleotides, the CDR3 is TGTGCCAGCAGCCAACCCGGGGGCCTGTGGACAGATACGCGGTATTTT.

This clonotype appeared a few times. The rearrangement joins TRBV7-2 to TRBJ2-4; 10 bases map to TRBD2. V shed 1 base and J 1 base; nucleotides not matched to a gene: 1. The CDR3 extends over 16 amino acids. Germline assignment: CDR1 SGHTA and CDR2 FQGNSA. CDR3 amino acids: CASSLVLAGAKNIQYF. CDR3 nucleotides: TGTGCCAGCAGCTTAGTACTAGCGGGGGCCAAAAACATTCAGTACTTC.

This sequence joins TRBV9 and TRBJ2-3, with a possible D match to TRBD1 (6 bases). Germline loops: CDR1 SGDLS, CDR2 YYNGEE. Trimming stripped 6 bases from V and 4 bases from J, with 15 bases between. This CDR3 spans 14 amino acids. Here the CDR3 reads CASTEGVVADTQYF. The DNA of the CDR3 is TGTGCCAGCACCGAGGGGGTGGTGGCAGATACGCAGTATTTT.

This clonotype has a handful of counts. V is TRBV5-1 and J is TRBJ2-1; D possibly corresponds to TRBD1 (6 bases). The germline CDR1 and CDR2 sequences are SGHRS and YFSETQ. This CDR3 has 13 amino acids. Deletions cut 9 bases from V and 5 bases from J, with 15 bases between. The CDR3 DNA sequence: TGCGCCAAACCAGGGGAACGCAACAATGAGCAGTTCTTC. Amino acids: CAKPGERNNEQFF.

This chain uses TRBV7-9 with TRBJ2-5, with 9 bases that match TRBD1. The DNA end is more similar to TRBJ2-7, so the J call may be wrong. The CDR3 consists of 16 residues. Looked up from germline, CDR1 is SEHNR and CDR2 is FQNEAQ (reference sequence). The CDR3 DNA reads as TGTGCCAGCAGCTTAGGGGTCGGGACAGGGATAGACGAGCAGTACTTC. Translating gives CASSLGVGTGIDEQYF.

This clonotype was seen more than once but under ten times. The chain is built from TRBV27 and TRBJ2-3, with D perhaps matching TRBD1 (7 bases). This CDR3 comprises 15 residues. Trimming cost V 8 bases and J 4 bases, with 19 bases left between them. Per the germline V gene, CDR1 is MNHEY and CDR2 is SMNVEV (reference sequence). The CDR3 reads CASVGRQGLADTQYF. Written as DNA, the CDR3 is TGTGCCAGCGTCGGGAGACAGGGTCTGGCAGATACGCAGTATTTT.

This clonotype came up a few times. The J gene is TRBJ1-2, the V gene TRBV29-1, with D perhaps matching TRBD1 (6 bases). The CDR3 is 14 residues long. Trimming removed 3 bases from V and 2 bases from J, with 13 bases in between. Germline CDR1 SQVTM, CDR2 ANQGSEA. In DNA, the CDR3 is TGCAGCGTTGAGGAGGACACAGGGAACTATGGCTACACCTTC. Translated: CSVEEDTGNYGYTF.

This clonotype came up a few times. The J gene is TRBJ2-5, the V gene TRBV11-2; 12 bases are a match to TRBD2. This CDR3 is built from 14 residues. The V gene's germline CDR1 is SGHAT and CDR2 FQNNGV. J lost 5 bases, V lost 4 bases, and 2 bases had no gene match. The CDR3 DNA reads as TGTGCCAGCAGCTGGGGGACTAGCGGGGAGACCCAGTACTTC. This gives the protein CASSWGTSGETQYF.

The rearrangement joins TRBV12-3 or TRBV12-4 to TRBJ2-1; 8 nucleotides align to TRBD1. There are 16 residues in the CDR3. The J segment lost 4 bases and the V segment lost 6 bases, leaving 11 bases of the junction unmatched. As DNA, the CDR3 is TGTGCCAGCAGATCGACCGGGACAGGCGATTACAATGAGCAGTTCTTC. Protein product: CASRSTGTGDYNEQFF.

The chain recombines TRBV6-6 with TRBJ1-5, with a tentative D call TRBD1 (6 bases). Germline V CDR1 and CDR2: MNHNY, SVGAGI (reference sequence). V lost 2 bases, J lost 3 bases, and 11 bases lay in between. CDR3 length equals 15 residues. CDR3 amino acids: CASSYPTGPNQPQHF. The CDR3 DNA sequence: TGTGCCAGCAGTTACCCGACAGGTCCCAATCAGCCCCAGCATTTT.

The V and J genes are TRBV7-9 and TRBJ2-7; 9 bases line up with TRBD2. Germline CDR1 SEHNR, CDR2 FQNEAQ (reference sequence). The CDR3 totals 15 residues. The ends lost 6 bases at V and 7 bases at J; junction bases unmatched: 13. CDR3 sequence: CASRNSGGPLGEQYF. The CDR3 region has the DNA TGTGCCAGCAGAAATAGCGGGGGCCCGCTGGGGGAGCAGTACTTC.

In this sample, this clonotype turned up a few times. This chain joins TRBV7-8 and TRBJ2-1; TRBD1 aligns across 9 bases. The germline V gene encodes CDR1 SGHVS and CDR2 FQNEAQ. V trimming: 10 bases; J trimming: 2 bases; junction bases outside the gene matches: 3. The CDR3 loop spans 13 amino acids. As DNA, the CDR3 is TGTGCCACCGGGACAGGGACCTACAATGAGCAGTTCTTC. Its translation is CATGTGTYNEQFF.

On this clonotype itself: One junction end does not reproduce the germline sequence, and a read error may be involved. The chain recombines TRBV10-3 with TRBJ2-7; 10 bases agree with TRBD2. Germline-derived CDR1 and CDR2 are ENHRY and SYGVKD. The CDR3 extends over 16 amino acids. The CDR3 spells CAVSESRGLAEYEQYF. For the CDR3, the DNA is TGTGCCGTCAGTGAGTCGAGAGGACTAGCGGAGTACGAGCAGTACTTC.

The chain couples TRBV20-1 to TRBJ1-5, with 8 bases fitting TRBD1. Germline CDR1 and CDR2: DFQATT and SNEGSKA (reference sequence). V trimming: 6 bases; J trimming: 4 bases; junction bases outside the gene matches: 5. The CDR3 contains 13 residues. CDR3 DNA sequence: TGCAGTGCAGCGGACAGGGAAAATCAGCCCCAGCATTTT. This gives the protein CSAADRENQPQHF.

V is TRBV4-2 and J is TRBJ2-5; 7 bases agree with TRBD2. The CDR3 runs to 12 residues. With 0 bases clipped from V and 11 bases from J, the junction kept 3 bases outside the gene matches. CDR1 is LGHNA, CDR2 YNFKEQ, per germline. The CDR3 region is CASSQERGEQYF. As DNA, the CDR3 is TGTGCCAGCAGCCAAGAACGGGGGGAGCAGTACTTC.